The rows below give T cell receptor beta chains drawn from one sample of a study of blood T cell repertoires in COVID-19. Data came from immunoSEQ multiplex PCR; TCRdb stores just in-frame clones and leaves some out. The table includes approximately 220,000 clones, 82% detected once. Material for sequencing was peripheral blood. Receptors originate from a woman in her 70s with acute or convalescent COVID-19. Both conserved end residues are part of each CDR3. Each record gives: J gene, V gene, D gene, clone size, CDR3 protein, CDR3 DNA. D genes are given only for firm matches. Clone size is given for some rows only: seen once, a few or many times, or a class if the clone is expanded.

J: TRBJ1-2
V: TRBV7-2
D: NA
size: few
CDR3: CASSLDSGIYGYTF
DNA: TGTGCCAGCAGCTTAGACTCAGGAATCTATGGCTACACCTTC

J: TRBJ2-3
V: TRBV19
D: NA
size: once
CDR3: CASSTRGTDTQYF
DNA: TGTGCCAGTAGTACCAGGGGCACAGATACGCAGTATTTT

J: TRBJ2-6
V: TRBV7-9
D: NA
size: once
CDR3: CASSFPTGSLGGANVLTF
DNA: TGTGCCAGCAGCTTTCCGACAGGCTCATTAGGTGGGGCCAACGTCCTGACTTTC

J: TRBJ1-1
V: TRBV28
D: NA
size: NA
CDR3: CASSFNEAFF
DNA: TGTGCCAGCAGTTTCAACGAGGCTTTCTTT

J: TRBJ1-2
V: TRBV6-5
D: TRBD1
size: NA
CDR3: CASSRVDRGLGYTF
DNA: TGTGCCAGCAGTCGCGTTGACAGGGGCCTTGGCTACACCTTC

J: TRBJ1-6
V: TRBV18
D: NA
size: NA
CDR3: CASSPRQFQNSPLHF
DNA: TGTGCCAGCTCACCACGACAGTTCCAAAATTCACCCCTCCACTTT

J: TRBJ1-1
V: TRBV5-1
D: TRBD1
size: NA
CDR3: CASRSGTANTEAFF
DNA: TGCGCCAGCAGGTCCGGGACAGCAAACACTGAAGCTTTCTTT

J: TRBJ1-2
V: TRBV5-1
D: NA
size: NA
CDR3: CASTPSRANYGYTF
DNA: TGCGCCAGCACCCCTTCCCGGGCTAACTATGGCTACACCTTC

J: TRBJ2-5
V: TRBV13
D: NA
size: NA
CDR3: CASSDSGRSQETQYF
DNA: TGTGCCAGCAGCGATTCAGGGAGGAGTCAAGAGACCCAGTACTTC

J: TRBJ2-7
V: TRBV28
D: NA
size: NA
CDR3: CASSTARGSGSYEQYF
DNA: TGTGCCAGCAGCACAGCTAGGGGCTCCGGCTCCTACGAGCAGTACTTC

J: TRBJ1-5
V: TRBV2
D: TRBD1
size: NA
CDR3: CASSPLGTVSNQPQHF
DNA: TGTGCCAGCAGTCCCCTCGGGACAGTTAGCAATCAGCCCCAGCATTTT

J: TRBJ1-5
V: TRBV19
D: NA
size: NA
CDR3: CASTSGRGDQPQHF
DNA: TGTGCCAGTACCTCAGGGCGGGGAGATCAGCCCCAGCATTTT

J: TRBJ1-1
V: TRBV28
D: TRBD1
size: once
CDR3: CASSPTGIGMNTEAFF
DNA: TGTGCCAGCAGTCCGACAGGGATCGGGATGAACACTGAAGCTTTCTTT

J: TRBJ1-5
V: TRBV7-9
D: NA
size: NA
CDR3: CASSQTGYSNQPQHF
DNA: TGTGCCAGCAGCCAAACAGGTTATAGCAATCAGCCCCAGCATTTT

J: TRBJ2-7
V: TRBV10-3
D: NA
size: NA
CDR3: CAIRRDGPYEQYF
DNA: TGTGCCATCAGGCGGGACGGTCCCTACGAGCAGTACTTC

J: TRBJ1-5
V: TRBV19
D: NA
size: NA
CDR3: CASSPRGREGNQPQHF
DNA: TGTGCCAGTAGTCCCCGCGGCAGAGAAGGCAATCAGCCCCAGCATTTT

J: TRBJ1-2
V: TRBV19
D: TRBD1
size: NA
CDR3: CASTQDRARGGYTF
DNA: TGTGCCAGTACCCAGGACAGGGCAAGAGGTGGCTACACCTTC